The 17 T cell receptor beta chains reported below all come from one sample, sequenced in a study of shared clonotypes between healthy human individuals (dated by TCRdb to 2019 to 2021). CD8 naive samples were CD45RO-negative cells positively selected for CCR7, giving a CD45RA+CCR7+ population that excluded TemRA cells. To prepare the library, the immunoSEQ multiplex PCR assay was applied. TCRdb re-hosts the immuneACCESS table, in-frame sequences only. Its copies lack some clones; in the studies checked, an unresolved V gene accounts for under half of them, and the cause for the rest is not known. The sample contains around 2,000,000 clones, about 95% of them found a single time. Clones ranked in the top ten supply approximately 1.2% of the sample. Sequenced material: naive CD8+ T cells sorted from blood. Interpreted using the paper, the cell subset or site label stands for: CD45RA+CCR7+. Receptor source: a man aged 18 to 29 in good health.

In its sample, this clone was seen once. The V call is TRBV27, the J call TRBJ1-4; D gene ambiguous. This CDR3 comprises 14 residues. V lost 0 bases and J lost 4, with 6 bases in between. CDR1 is MNHEY, CDR2 SMNVEV, per germline (reference sequence). CDR3 sequence reads: CASSLSVNNEKLFF. The CDR3 DNA reads TGTGCCAGCAGTTTATCAGTTAATAATGAAAAACTGTTTTTT.

J is TRBJ2-1 and V is TRBV28, with a possible D match to TRBD2 (7 bases). Germline CDR1 MDHEN, CDR2 SYDVKM. There are 14 residues in the CDR3. Trimming took 3 bases from V and 11 from J, leaving 17 bases between them. In DNA form, the CDR3 reads TGTGCCAGCAGTTTTTCTATTCGGGGGGACAAGCAGTTCTTC. Protein product: CASSFSIRGDKQFF.

This clone was detected only once. This chain uses TRBV4-1 with TRBJ2-2, with 7 positions matching TRBD1. J gave up 6 bases and V 5 bases, and 3 bases lay outside the gene matches. Germline V CDR1 and CDR2: MGHRA, YSYEKL. This CDR3 region has 13 residues. DNA of the CDR3: TGCGCCAGCAGCTACCAGGGGGCCGGGGAGCTGTTTTTT. Translating it yields CASSYQGAGELFF.

As regards this clone: Additional DNA sequences in this sample encode the identical CDR3. The chain has TRBV5-1 and TRBJ2-7; D is perhaps TRBD1 (5 bases). Germline CDR1 is SGHRS and CDR2 is YFSETQ. The V gene lost 5 bases and the J gene lost 1 base, with 7 bases spanning the gap. The CDR3 extends over 12 amino acids. The CDR3 region is CASRDTSYEQYF. The CDR3 nucleotides are TGCGCCAGCAGGGACACATCCTACGAGCAGTACTTC. Full variable domain (missing parts from reference TRBV5-1 and TRBJ2-7): KAGVTQTPRYLIKTRGQQVTLSCSPISGHRSVSWYQQTPGQGLQFLFEYFSETQRNKGNFPGRFSGRQFSNSRSEMNVSTLELGDSALYLCASRDTSYEQYFGPGTRLTVT.

CDR3 in DNA: TGTGCCAGCAGTTCTCGGCCAGGGGGCAGGGAAAAACTGTTTTTT. Protein: CASSSRPGGREKLFF. The V gene is TRBV6-6, the J gene TRBJ1-4, with 8 bases lining up with TRBD1. The CDR3 spans 15 residues. V shed 4 bases, J shed 8 bases, and the junction held 9 bases outside the gene matches. Germline V gene data show CDR1 as MNHNY and CDR2 as SVGAGI (reference sequence).

The chain links TRBV4-3 to TRBJ2-7, with TRBD2 matching 11 bases. V gave up 3 bases and J gave up 3 bases; unmatched junction bases: 7. The germline V gene has CDR1 LGHNA and CDR2 YSLEER. The CDR3 extends over 16 amino acids. The CDR3 region is CASSHELAGENYEQYF. DNA for the CDR3: TGCGCCAGCAGCCACGAACTAGCGGGAGAAAACTACGAGCAGTACTTC.

The V and J genes are TRBV28 and TRBJ2-5; a possible D gene is TRBD1 (6 bases). V was clipped by 6 bases and J by 3 bases, with 14 bases between them. The germline gives CDR1 MDHEN, CDR2 SYDVKM. This CDR3 is built from 14 residues. The CDR3 DNA sequence: TGTGCCAGCAGACCGACAGGCCTCGAAGAGACCCAGTACTTC. The encoded protein is CASRPTGLEETQYF. The variable domain in full, completed from reference TRBV28 and TRBJ2-5, reads DVKVTQSSRYLVKRTGEKVFLECVQDMDHENMFWYRQDPGLGLRLIYFSYDVKMKEKGDIPEGYSVSREKKERFSLILESASTNQTSMYLCASRPTGLEETQYFGPGTRLLVL.

The chain carries TRBV6-1 and TRBJ1-1; D call uncertain. This CDR3 comprises 13 residues. Trimming shortened V by 1 base and J by 10 bases, and 13 bases separated the two germline ends. Germline V CDR1 and CDR2: MNHNS, SASEGT. The CDR3 DNA follows: TGTGCCAGCAGTGAAGAGGTCGGCCTTTTAGCTTTCTTT. Translating gives CASSEEVGLLAFF.

The chain couples TRBV11-2 to TRBJ1-2; 9 bases are shared with TRBD1. V was pared by 4 bases and J by 4 bases, with 10 bases of the junction left unmatched. Looked up from germline, CDR1 is SGHAT and CDR2 is FQNNGV. CDR3 size: 16 residues. The CDR3 DNA reads as TGTGCCAGCAGCTCCGGTCCCGGGACAGGGAGCTATGGCTACACCTTC. As protein: CASSSGPGTGSYGYTF.

The chain has TRBV10-3 and TRBJ2-1; the D gene is possibly TRBD2 (5 bases). The CDR3 runs 17 residues. Trimming took off 7 bases at V and 4 bases at J, with 23 bases between the two ends. Germline values: CDR1 ENHRY, CDR2 SYGVKD. The CDR3 DNA sequence: TGTGCCATCATGAGGGAGTTGGACCAGTCCCCTTACAATGAGCAGTTCTTC. Translated: CAIMRELDQSPYNEQFF.

The genes are TRBV7-9 and TRBJ2-7; tentative D call: TRBD2 (6 bases). The CDR3 is made up of 14 amino acids. V shed 8 bases and J shed 5 bases, with 19 bases lying between them. Germline CDR1 reads SEHNR; CDR2 reads FQNEAQ (reference sequence). The CDR3 sequence: CASGLTSTGDEQYF. The CDR3 nucleotides are TGTGCCAGCGGTTTGACCTCAACGGGGGACGAGCAGTACTTC.

The genes are TRBV27 and TRBJ2-1; 8 bases fit TRBD2. Trimming at V came to 0 bases and at J to 6 bases, leaving 16 bases not matched to a gene. The germline V gene has CDR1 MNHEY and CDR2 SMNVEV (reference sequence). The CDR3 length is 19 residues. The CDR3 loop reads CASSLSLAREGGLLNEQFF. CDR3 nucleotides: TGTGCCAGCAGTTTATCACTAGCTCGGGAGGGAGGTCTGCTCAATGAGCAGTTCTTC.

The chain links TRBV5-1 to TRBJ2-7; TRBD1 matches at 7 bases. The CDR3 runs 15 residues. CDR1 is SGHRS, CDR2 YFSETQ, per germline. V was pared by 0 bases and J by 1 base, with 4 bases of the junction left unmatched. In DNA, the CDR3 is TGCGCCAGCAGCTTGGGGGACAGTATTTCCTACGAGCAGTACTTC. This sequence encodes CASSLGDSISYEQYF.

The rearrangement uses TRBV27 and TRBJ2-1; 8 bases map to TRBD1. Germline CDR1 reads MNHEY; CDR2 reads SMNVEV (reference sequence). This CDR3 region has 15 residues. The ends lost 6 bases at V and 7 bases at J; junction bases unmatched: 11. The CDR3 loop reads CASSEEDRVGNEQFF. The DNA of the CDR3 is TGTGCCAGCAGCGAAGAGGACAGGGTGGGAAATGAGCAGTTCTTC.

This CDR3 is CASSLFGQIQAFF. The CDR3 nucleotides read TGTGCCAGCAGCTTGTTTGGACAAATTCAGGCTTTCTTT. V and J are TRBV5-6 and TRBJ1-1; possibly TRBD1 for D (5 bases). Germline V gives CDR1 SGHDT, CDR2 YYEEEE. Trimming pared 1 base from V and 11 bases from J, leaving 15 bases between. The CDR3 loop spans 13 amino acids.

The chain has TRBV27 and TRBJ2-7, with 8 bases identical to TRBD2. V shed 5 bases, J shed 2 bases, and the junction held 8 bases outside the gene matches. The CDR3 has 15 residues. Per the germline V gene, CDR1 is MNHEY and CDR2 is SMNVEV (reference sequence). The CDR3 spells CASSPTPAGAYEQYF. CDR3 nucleotide sequence: TGTGCCAGCAGTCCAACTCCAGCGGGGGCCTACGAGCAGTACTTC.

The gene calls are TRBV7-9 and TRBJ2-5; the D gene could be TRBD1 or TRBD2 (6 bases each). The V gene lost 2 bases and the J gene lost 5 bases, with 12 bases spanning the gap. From germline, CDR1 is SEHNR and CDR2 FQNEAQ (reference sequence). The CDR3 totals 14 residues. CDR3 sequence reads: CASSLIGGLETQYF. The CDR3 DNA reads TGTGCCAGCAGCTTAATAGGGGGGTTGGAGACCCAGTACTTC.